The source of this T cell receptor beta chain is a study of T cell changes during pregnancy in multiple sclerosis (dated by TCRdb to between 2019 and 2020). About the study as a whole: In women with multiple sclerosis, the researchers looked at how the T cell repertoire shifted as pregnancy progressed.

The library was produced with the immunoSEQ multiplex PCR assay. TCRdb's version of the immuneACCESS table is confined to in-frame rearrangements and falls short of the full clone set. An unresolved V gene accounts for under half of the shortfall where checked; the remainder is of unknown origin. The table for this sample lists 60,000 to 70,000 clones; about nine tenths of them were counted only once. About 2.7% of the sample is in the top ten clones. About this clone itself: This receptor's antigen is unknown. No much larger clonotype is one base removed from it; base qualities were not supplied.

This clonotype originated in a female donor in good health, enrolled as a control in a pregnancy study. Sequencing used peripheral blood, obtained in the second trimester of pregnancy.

The CDR3 protein: CASSSDRGSSYEQYF. Here is the DNA: TGTGCCAGCAGTTCGGACAGGGGTAGCTCCTACGAGCAGTACTTC. This receptor chain uses TRBV6-5 and TRBJ2-7, with 9 central nucleotides matching TRBD1. Including the terminal cysteine and phenylalanine, the CDR3 comprises 15 residues. The read is trimmed to its CDR3 DNA, 45 bases read in frame from base 1. The germline V gene gives CDR1 as MNHEY and CDR2 as SVGAGI. Unmatched junction bases come to 4, with V trimmed by 4 bases and J by 0 bases.